Below are 23 T cell receptor beta chains sequenced from a single sample in a study of blood T cell repertoires in COVID-19. Sequenced by immunoSEQ multiplex PCR; TCRdb stores in-frame clones only, minus some. The sample holds approximately 150,000 clones, 75% to 90% seen once. Sequenced input: peripheral blood. These receptors all come from a human donor in a cohort sampled during active COVID-19.

This chain's CDR3 is CSVVRYTGELFF. The CDR3 nucleotides read TGCAGCGTTGTCAGATACACCGGGGAGCTGTTTTTT. The chain joins TRBV29-1 to TRBJ2-2; D gene unclear. This CDR3 is 12 amino acids long. Germline CDR1 reads SQVTM; CDR2 reads ANQGSEA. Trimming pared 4 bases from V and 3 bases from J, leaving 6 bases between.

The CDR3 region is CASSLVQGPMNTEAFF. The CDR3 bases are TGCGCCAGCAGCTTGGTCCAGGGTCCTATGAACACTGAAGCTTTCTTT. The chain joins TRBV5-1 to TRBJ1-1, with a weak D call TRBD1 (5 bases). The CDR3 extends over 16 amino acids. Germline CDR1 and CDR2: SGHRS and YFSETQ. With 0 bases removed from V and 0 bases from J, the gap between germline ends came to 12 bases.

The rearrangement links TRBV6-5 to TRBJ1-2; D is uncertain. The CDR3 has 12 amino acids. CDR1 is MNHEY, CDR2 SVGAGI, per germline. The V and J ends lost 7 bases and 4 bases respectively, with 10 bases between them. In DNA form, the CDR3 reads TGTGCCAGCACCCCTCCGTCCTATGGCTACACCTTC. Translating gives CASTPPSYGYTF.

In this sample, this clone turned up once. The genes are TRBV24-1 and TRBJ2-7, with 9 bases aligning to TRBD1. CDR1 and CDR2 from the germline V gene are KGHDR and SFDVKD. There are 12 residues in the CDR3. V trimming: 7 bases; J trimming: 7 bases; junction bases outside the gene matches: 4. Here the CDR3 DNA reads TGTGCCACCAGCACAGGGGGCCGGGAGCAGTACTTC. Its translation is CATSTGGREQYF.

The chain has TRBV27 and TRBJ2-1, with 8 bases identical to TRBD1. The CDR3 consists of 13 residues. The trim removed 2 bases at V and 12 bases at J, leaving 6 bases unmatched. Germline assignment: CDR1 MNHEY and CDR2 SMNVEV (reference sequence). The CDR3 DNA follows: TGTGCCAGCAGTTTAACCGGACAGGGATCGCAGTTCTTC. Protein sequence: CASSLTGQGSQFF.

This chain connects TRBV5-8 to TRBJ2-3; TRBD2 agrees at 10 bases. There are 15 residues in the CDR3. Trimming at V came to 1 base and at J to 4 bases, leaving 3 bases not matched to a gene. The germline V gene encodes CDR1 SGHTS and CDR2 YDEGEE. The CDR3 region is CASSLLAGAADTQYF. The CDR3 nucleotides read TGTGCCAGCAGCTTGCTAGCGGGAGCGGCAGATACGCAGTATTTT.

The chain employs TRBV7-6 and TRBJ2-5; D gene unclear. The CDR3 sequence is 13 residues long. Trimming stripped 5 bases from V and 4 bases from J, with 11 bases between. CDR1 is SGHVS and CDR2 is FNYEAQ in the germline V gene. The CDR3 DNA reads as TGTGCCAGCAGCCCGCGGTTGGCAGAGACCCAGTACTTC. Its protein is CASSPRLAETQYF.

V usage is TRBV24-1 and J usage is TRBJ2-2; TRBD2 might be the D (7 bases). Germline V gene data show CDR1 as KGHDR and CDR2 as SFDVKD. This CDR3 is built from 15 residues. Trimming removed 3 bases from V and 4 bases from J, with 11 bases in between. The CDR3 reads CATSDEGGSTGELFF. As DNA, the CDR3 is TGTGCCACCAGTGATGAGGGGGGGAGCACCGGGGAGCTGTTTTTT.

The sample holds a few counts of this clone. The rearrangement uses TRBV29-1 and TRBJ1-4; tentatively, D is TRBD1 (6 bases). Germline loops: CDR1 SQVTM, CDR2 ANQGSEA. The CDR3 is 14 amino acids. With 4 bases removed from V and 0 bases from J, the gap between germline ends came to 9 bases. CDR3 region: CSVAQGATNEKLFF. CDR3 bases: TGCAGCGTTGCACAGGGCGCAACTAATGAAAAACTGTTTTTT.

This chain joins TRBV10-1 and TRBJ2-1; a possible D gene is TRBD1 (5 bases). The germline V gene encodes CDR1 WNHNN and CDR2 SYGVQD (reference sequence). The V end lost 6 bases, the J end lost 5 bases, and 11 bases lay between the germline ends. This CDR3 comprises 13 residues. CDR3 in DNA: TGCGCCAGCAGATCCCAAGGGGACAATGAGCAGTTCTTC. It yields the protein CASRSQGDNEQFF.

The CDR3: CASAGRAGIYEQYF. The DNA for the CDR3 is TGTGCCAGCGCTGGAAGAGCGGGAATCTACGAGCAGTACTTC. V gene TRBV6-5 combines with J gene TRBJ2-7, with 7 bases identical to TRBD2. CDR1 is MNHEY, CDR2 SVGAGI, per germline. The CDR3 sequence is 14 residues long. Germline trimming cut 8 bases from V and 3 bases from J; bases unmatched to any gene: 10.

The V and J genes are TRBV6-2 or TRBV6-3 and TRBJ1-2; 8 positions match TRBD1. V gave up 2 bases and J gave up 5 bases; unmatched junction bases: 10. CDR1 MNHEY and CDR2 SVGEGT come from the germline V gene. This CDR3 is 16 amino acids long. The CDR3 DNA sequence: TGTGCCAGCAGTTACGCCGATAGGGACAGGAAATATGGCTACACCTTC. Translating gives CASSYADRDRKYGYTF.

The rearrangement uses TRBV14 and TRBJ1-6; 8 nucleotides line up with TRBD1. This CDR3 has 13 residues. Germline CDR1 and CDR2: SGHDN and FVKESK. J was trimmed by 10 bases and V by 8 bases; bases with no gene match: 7. CDR3: CASDAGGGSPLHF. The CDR3 nucleotides are TGTGCCAGCGACGCAGGGGGCGGGTCACCCCTCCACTTT.

This clone showed up just a few times. This sequence joins TRBV20-1 and TRBJ2-7, with D possibly being TRBD1 (6 bases). V shed 3 bases and J shed 4 bases, with 10 bases lying between them. This CDR3 spans 12 amino acids. Germline assignment: CDR1 DFQATT and CDR2 SNEGSKA (reference sequence). This chain's CDR3 is CSASWQGYEQYF. CDR3 bases: TGCAGTGCTAGTTGGCAGGGGTACGAGCAGTACTTC.

V and J are TRBV19 and TRBJ1-5, with D uncertain. V was pared by 3 bases and J by 7 bases, with 13 bases between. CDR1 LNHDA and CDR2 SQIVND come from the germline V gene (reference sequence). This CDR3 is 14 amino acids long. The CDR3 coding sequence is TGTGCCAGTAGTATGGAGTCCCTCGGGCAGCCCCAGCATTTT. Translating gives CASSMESLGQPQHF.

V is TRBV11-2 and J is TRBJ2-3; 8 bases map to TRBD1. Germline lookup yields CDR1 SGHAT and CDR2 FQNNGV. V dropped 5 bases and J dropped 4; count of bases not matched to a gene: 2. The CDR3 covers 13 residues. CDR3 coding DNA: TGTGCCAGCAGCCGACAGGGGTCAGATACGCAGTATTTT. Residues: CASSRQGSDTQYF.

The chain links TRBV6-2 or TRBV6-3 to TRBJ2-7, with 8 bases matching TRBD1. V lost 2 bases, J lost 2 bases, and 5 bases stayed unmatched. Germline CDR1 and CDR2: MNHEY and SVGEGT. This CDR3 has 15 residues. CDR3 in DNA: TGTGCCAGCAGTTACGCCCAGGGGGCCCCCTACGAGCAGTACTTC. This encodes CASSYAQGAPYEQYF.

J is TRBJ1-1 and V is TRBV30; 8 bases map to TRBD1. CDR3 length equals 11 residues. In germline, CDR1 is GTSNPN, CDR2 SVGIG (reference sequence). With V trimmed by 5 bases and J by 8 bases, 4 bases remained unmatched. The DNA for the CDR3 is TGTGCCTGGGGGGGACAGGCAGAAGCTTTCTTT. Translation gives CAWGGQAEAFF.

J is TRBJ1-5 and V is TRBV6-6; 7 bases are shared with TRBD1. CDR1 and CDR2 from the germline V gene are MNHNY and SVGAGI (reference sequence). The CDR3 covers 17 residues. The V gene end was trimmed by 5 bases and the J gene end by 3 bases; junction bases not matched to a gene: 13. The CDR3, as DNA: TGTGCCAGCAGTCCAAAGACAGGGCTCAATAACAATCAGCCCCAGCATTTT. Its protein is CASSPKTGLNNNQPQHF.

This clone was seen a handful of times. The chain carries TRBV2 and TRBJ1-6; D perhaps matches TRBD1 (5 bases). Germline CDR1 and CDR2: SNHLY and FYNNEI. V lost 4 bases and J 4 bases, leaving 11 bases between the germline ends. CDR3 length equals 15 residues. This chain's CDR3 is CASSATGVYNSPLHF. The CDR3 DNA sequence: TGTGCCAGCAGTGCTACAGGAGTATATAATTCACCCCTCCACTTT.

This clone appeared once. The chain joins TRBV9 to TRBJ1-1; D perhaps matches TRBD1 (5 bases). CDR3 size: 14 residues. The V gene lost 4 bases and the J gene lost 1 base, with 11 bases spanning the gap. Germline values: CDR1 SGDLS, CDR2 YYNGEE. CDR3 region: CASSPDRRNTEAFF. As DNA, the CDR3 is TGTGCCAGCAGCCCAGACAGAAGGAACACTGAAGCTTTCTTT.

V and J are TRBV11-2 and TRBJ2-5, with D perhaps matching TRBD2 (5 bases). The V and J ends lost 11 bases and 2 bases respectively, with 15 bases between them. The CDR3 has 13 residues. The germline CDR1 and CDR2 sequences are SGHAT and FQNNGV. Here the CDR3 reads CASGGQAQETQYF. CDR3 nucleotide sequence: TGTGCCTCCGGAGGCCAGGCGCAAGAGACCCAGTACTTC. Full variable domain (outside the CDR3, taken from reference TRBV11-2 and TRBJ2-5): EAGVAQSPRYKIIEKRQSVAFWCNPISGHATLYWYQQILGQGPKLLIQFQNNGVVDDSQLPKDRFSAERLKGVDSTLKIQPAKLEDSAVYLCASGGQAQETQYFGPGTRLLVL.

The chain uses TRBV30 and TRBJ2-7; D call uncertain. The CDR3 runs to 11 residues. Trimming stripped 3 bases from V and 3 bases from J, with 6 bases between. The V gene's germline CDR1 is GTSNPN and CDR2 SVGIG (reference sequence). DNA of the CDR3: TGTGCCTGGAGCGCCAGCTACGAGCAGTACTTC. Its translation is CAWSASYEQYF.